This TCR beta chain stems from a study of OX40 agonist ivuxolimab in advanced cancers. Regarding the study as a whole: Near-lowest levels of clonal expansion characterized partial responders at 0.1-3.0 mg/kg. There were also nonresponders showing low normalized T-cell clonal expansion. At doses 0.1 to 3.0 mg/kg, CD4+ and CD8+ clones expanded. More expanded clones were seen, on average, in CD8+ T cells than in CD4+.

Of note for this clone: Its matching antigen is unknown.

In germline, CDR1 is MNHNS, CDR2 SASEGT. The germline V and J ends were trimmed by 2 bases and 0 bases, with 9 bases remaining between them. CDR3 length: 15 residues. The data were produced by immunoSEQ multiplex PCR, yet TCRdb's version contains in-frame clones alone and is incomplete. This sample has tens of thousands of clones; around nine tenths occur once, and the top ten carry 0.95% to 1.2%. The input for sequencing was CD4+ or CD8+ T cells sorted from blood, taken in a trial of the OX40 agonist ivuxolimab. This clonotype was sampled from an adult with an advanced solid tumor such as melanoma, head and neck, liver or kidney cancer. The chain couples TRBV6-1 to TRBJ2-3; D is undetermined. The CDR3 loop is CASSERVGSTDTQYF. The CDR3, as DNA: TGTGCCAGCAGTGAACGGGTCGGGAGCACAGATACGCAGTATTTT.